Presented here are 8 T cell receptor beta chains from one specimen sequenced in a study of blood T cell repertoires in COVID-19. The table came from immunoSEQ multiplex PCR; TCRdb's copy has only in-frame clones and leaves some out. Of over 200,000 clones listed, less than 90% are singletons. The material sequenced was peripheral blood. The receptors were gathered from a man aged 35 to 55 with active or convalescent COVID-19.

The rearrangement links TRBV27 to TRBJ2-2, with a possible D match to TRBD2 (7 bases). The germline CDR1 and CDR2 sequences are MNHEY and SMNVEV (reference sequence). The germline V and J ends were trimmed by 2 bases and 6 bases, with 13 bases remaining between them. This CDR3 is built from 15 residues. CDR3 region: CASSLRGGWSGELFF. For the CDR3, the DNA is TGTGCCAGCAGTTTAAGGGGGGGCTGGTCCGGGGAGCTGTTTTTT.

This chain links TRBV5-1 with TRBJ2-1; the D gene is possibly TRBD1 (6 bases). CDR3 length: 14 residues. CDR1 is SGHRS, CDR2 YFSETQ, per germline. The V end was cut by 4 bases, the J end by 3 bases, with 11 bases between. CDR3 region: CASSLGTIYNEQFF. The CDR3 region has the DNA TGCGCCAGCAGCCTAGGGACAATCTACAATGAGCAGTTCTTC.

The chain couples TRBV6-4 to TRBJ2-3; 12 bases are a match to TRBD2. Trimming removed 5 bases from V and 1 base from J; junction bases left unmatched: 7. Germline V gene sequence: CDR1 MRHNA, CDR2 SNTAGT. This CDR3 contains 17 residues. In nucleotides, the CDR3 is TGTGCCAGCAGTAATTTCCGGACTAGCGGGGGCACAGATACGCAGTATTTT. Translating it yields CASSNFRTSGGTDTQYF.

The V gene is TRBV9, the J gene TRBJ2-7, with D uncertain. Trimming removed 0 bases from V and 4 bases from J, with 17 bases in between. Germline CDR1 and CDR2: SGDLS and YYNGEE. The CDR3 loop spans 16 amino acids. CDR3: CASSVGDLGPHYEQYF. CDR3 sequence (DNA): TGTGCCAGCAGCGTAGGCGACCTTGGGCCTCATTACGAGCAGTACTTC.

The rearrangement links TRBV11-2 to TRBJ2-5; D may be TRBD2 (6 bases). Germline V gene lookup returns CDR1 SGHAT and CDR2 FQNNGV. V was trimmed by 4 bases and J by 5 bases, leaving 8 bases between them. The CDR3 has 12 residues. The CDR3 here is CASSSRGETQYF. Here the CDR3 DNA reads TGTGCCAGCAGCTCCCGGGGGGAGACCCAGTACTTC.

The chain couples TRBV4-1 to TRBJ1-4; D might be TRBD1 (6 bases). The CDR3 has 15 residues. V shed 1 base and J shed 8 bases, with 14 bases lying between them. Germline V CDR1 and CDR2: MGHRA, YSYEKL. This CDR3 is CASSQGSQGREKLFF. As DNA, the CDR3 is TGCGCCAGCAGCCAAGGGTCACAGGGACGCGAAAAACTGTTTTTT.

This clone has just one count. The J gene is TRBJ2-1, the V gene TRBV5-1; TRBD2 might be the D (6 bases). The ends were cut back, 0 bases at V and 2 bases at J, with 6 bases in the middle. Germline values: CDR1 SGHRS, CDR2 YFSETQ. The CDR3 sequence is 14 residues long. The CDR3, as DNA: TGCGCCAGCAGCTTGGGACTAGCCTACAATGAGCAGTTCTTC. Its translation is CASSLGLAYNEQFF.

The CDR3 nucleotides read TGTGCCAGCAGTTACCGGGGGTCCCAATACAATGAGCAGTTCTTC. The encoded protein is CASSYRGSQYNEQFF. This chain uses TRBV28 with TRBJ2-1; a weak D match, TRBD2 (6 bases). The CDR3 sequence is 15 residues long. V lost 4 bases, J lost 4 bases, and 14 bases lay in between. CDR1 is MDHEN, CDR2 SYDVKM, per germline.